The 20 T cell receptor beta chains reported below all come from one sample, sequenced in a study of human T cells and chemical hapten exposure. Stated time point: pre-sensitization, week 0. Treatment given: therapeutic diphenylcyclopropenone sensitization with weekly scalp DPC. TCRdb fed the RACE reads into MiXCR, producing one record per CDR3 protein. Of more than 70,000 distinct CDR3 sequences in the sample, 7.5% to 9.5% were seen once. The sample here was whole blood, taken in connection with sensitization to the hapten diphenylcyclopropenone (DPC). The receptors were sampled from a man aged 40-49 years with alopecia areata. Some clones in this sample may be carry-over from other donors' samples.

The CDR3 sequence is CASSPGQIYQETQYF. CDR3 in DNA: TGTGCCAGCAGCCCTGGACAGATCTACCAAGAGACCCAGTACTTC. This chain connects TRBV7-2 to TRBJ2-5; possibly TRBD1 for D (6 bases). CDR1 is SGHTA, CDR2 FQGNSA, per germline. The CDR3 covers 15 residues. V was pared by 5 bases and J by 0 bases, with 13 bases between. Together with reference TRBV7-2 and TRBJ2-5, the CDR3 gives the full variable domain: GAGVSQSPSNKVTEKGKDVELRCDPISGHTALYWYRQSLGQGLEFLIYFQGNSAPDKSGLPSDRFSAERTGGSVSTLTIQRTQQEDSAVYLCASSPGQIYQETQYFGPGTRLLVL.

The rearrangement links TRBV6-2 or TRBV6-3 to TRBJ1-1, with 7 nucleotides matching TRBD1. CDR1 and CDR2 from the germline V gene are MNHEY and SVGEGT. The CDR3 sequence is 12 residues long. J was trimmed by 11 bases and V by 7 bases; bases with no gene match: 10. The CDR3 reads CASTITGAGAFF. As DNA, the CDR3 is TGTGCCAGCACCATCACAGGGGCTGGGGCTTTCTTT.

This clonotype appeared a few times. CDR3 sequence (DNA): TGCAGCGTTGAAGGAGGGGACAGGGCAAACTCCCAAGAGACCCAGTACTTC. Translated, it gives CSVEGGDRANSQETQYF. This chain joins TRBV29-1 and TRBJ2-5; 9 positions match TRBD1. V trimming: 1 base; J trimming: 1 base; junction bases outside the gene matches: 10. CDR3 length: 17 residues. Looked up from germline, CDR1 is SQVTM and CDR2 is ANQGSEA.

Many counts were recorded for this clonotype. The genes are TRBV18 and TRBJ2-3; D gene uncertain. V was pared by 4 bases and J by 1 base, with 6 bases between. CDR1 is KGHSH and CDR2 is LQKENI in the germline V gene. The CDR3 covers 13 residues. The CDR3 nucleotides read TGTGCCAGCTCACTAGCTCGCACAGATACGCAGTATTTT. It specifies CASSLARTDTQYF.

The table lists this clonotype with a few counts. This may arise from a read error, as a much more abundant clone is one base away. The chain carries TRBV7-9 and TRBJ2-3; D gene ambiguous. The CDR3 consists of 14 residues. The germline gives CDR1 SEHNR, CDR2 FQNEAQ (reference sequence). CDR3 residues: CVSSFVDSTDTQYF. The CDR3 DNA reads TGTGTCAGCAGCTTTGTGGATAGCACAGATACGCAGTATTTT. Combining the CDR3 with reference TRBV7-9 and TRBJ2-3 gives the whole variable domain DTGVSQNPRHKITKRGQNVTFRCDPISEHNRLYWYRQTLGQGPEFLTYFQNEAQLEKSRLLSDRFSAERPKGSFSTLEIQRTEQGDSAMYLCVSSFVDSTDTQYFGPGTRLTVL.

In this sample, this clonotype turned up a few times. The gene calls are TRBV5-1 and TRBJ2-7, with D perhaps TRBD1 (6 bases). Germline CDR1 and CDR2: SGHRS and YFSETQ. The CDR3 is made up of 14 amino acids. With 5 bases removed from V and 5 bases from J, the gap between germline ends came to 17 bases. The CDR3 DNA follows: TGCGCCAGCAGGGGTTCCCTTGGGGGCCACGAGCAGTACTTC. Encoded protein: CASRGSLGGHEQYF.

There are a few counts of this clonotype. The chain has TRBV20-1 and TRBJ2-7; D gene unclear. Trimming left V 1 base short and J 1 base short, with 11 bases between. Germline V gene sequence: CDR1 DFQATT, CDR2 SNEGSKA (reference sequence). The CDR3 is made up of 14 amino acids. The CDR3 here is CSARGIQHSYEQYF. Written as DNA, the CDR3 is TGCAGTGCTAGAGGTATTCAGCATTCCTACGAGCAGTACTTC.

This clonotype occurred a few times. The chain is built from TRBV12-3 or TRBV12-4 and TRBJ1-5; D gene unclear. V lost 5 bases, J lost 5 bases, and 10 bases lay in between. The CDR3 length is 13 residues. CDR3 amino acids: CASSLRVDQPQHF. Here the CDR3 DNA reads TGTGCCAGCAGTCTTAGGGTAGATCAGCCCCAGCATTTT.

This clonotype was seen a few times. The chain recombines TRBV12-3 or TRBV12-4 with TRBJ2-7, with TRBD2 matching over 15 bases. V lost 6 bases to trimming and J lost 6 bases; unmatched junction nucleotides: 15. CDR3 length: 18 residues. CDR3 protein: CASSRSGGLAGGRGEQYF. The DNA of the CDR3 is TGTGCCAGCAGCAGATCCGGGGGACTAGCGGGAGGAAGGGGCGAGCAGTACTTC.

This clonotype was seen repeatedly, ten times or more. V usage is TRBV30 and J usage is TRBJ1-3; tentative D call: TRBD1 (5 bases). Germline V gene sequence: CDR1 GTSNPN, CDR2 SVGIG (reference sequence). Trimming left V 4 bases short and J 8 bases short, with 12 bases between. CDR3 length: 12 amino acids. CDR3 in DNA: TGTGCCTGGACGTTCAGGGTGGACACCATATATTTT. Its protein is CAWTFRVDTIYF.

This clonotype was seen more than once but under ten times. The rearrangement uses TRBV28 and TRBJ2-7; D is uncertain. V lost 7 bases and J 4 bases, leaving 14 bases between the germline ends. The germline V gene has CDR1 MDHEN and CDR2 SYDVKM. The CDR3 is 13 residues long. The chain's CDR3 is CASTAGGMYEQYF. CDR3 nucleotides: TGTGCCAGCACTGCAGGTGGTATGTACGAGCAGTACTTC.

This clonotype was seen a few times. The V and J genes are TRBV25-1 and TRBJ2-4, with D unresolved. CDR1 is MGHDK, CDR2 SYGVNS, per germline. The CDR3 length is 8 residues. Trimming stripped 11 bases from V and 10 bases from J, with 6 bases between. The CDR3 region is CAAPIQYF. CDR3 nucleotide sequence: TGTGCCGCCCCTATTCAGTACTTC.

This clonotype was seen at least ten times. This chain uses TRBV3-1 with TRBJ1-1; D possibly corresponds to TRBD1 (5 bases). Germline CDR1 reads LGHDT; CDR2 reads YNNKEL (reference sequence). CDR3 length: 15 residues. Trimming took off 0 bases at V and 1 base at J, with 9 bases between the two ends. CDR3 protein: CASSQEGRANTEAFF. The CDR3 DNA follows: TGTGCCAGCAGCCAAGAAGGCAGGGCGAACACTGAAGCTTTCTTT. Complete variable domain (other parts from reference TRBV3-1 and TRBJ1-1): DTAVSQTPKYLVTQMGNDKSIKCEQNLGHDTMYWYKQDSKKFLKIMFSYNNKELIINETVPNRFSPKSPDKAHLNLHINSLELGDSAVYFCASSQEGRANTEAFFGQGTRLTVV.

V and J are TRBV6-2 or TRBV6-3 and TRBJ2-1; 10 bases fit TRBD2. The J segment lost 4 bases and the V segment lost 5 bases, leaving 20 bases of the junction unmatched. The germline CDR1 and CDR2 sequences are MNHEY and SVGEGT. This CDR3 has 20 residues. This CDR3 reads CASSTVGGKLAGASYNEQFF. The CDR3, as DNA: TGTGCCAGCAGTACCGTAGGGGGTAAGCTAGCGGGAGCTTCTTACAATGAGCAGTTCTTC.

The chain has TRBV5-1 and TRBJ2-5; the D gene is possibly TRBD2 (5 bases). V gave up 0 bases and J gave up 0 bases, with 12 bases separating them. CDR1 SGHRS and CDR2 YFSETQ come from the germline V gene. There are 16 residues in the CDR3. CDR3 bases: TGCGCCAGCAGCTTGGGGTCTGGACTGGACCAAGAGACCCAGTACTTC. Amino acid sequence: CASSLGSGLDQETQYF. Full variable domain (remainder filled in from reference TRBV5-1 and TRBJ2-5): KAGVTQTPRYLIKTRGQQVTLSCSPISGHRSVSWYQQTPGQGLQFLFEYFSETQRNKGNFPGRFSGRQFSNSRSEMNVSTLELGDSALYLCASSLGSGLDQETQYFGPGTRLLVL.

This clonotype was counted only a few times. The chain has TRBV6-2 or TRBV6-3 and TRBJ2-1, with 10 positions matching TRBD2. Germline-derived CDR1 and CDR2 are MNHEY and SVGEGT. The J segment lost 6 bases and the V segment lost 6 bases, leaving 5 bases of the junction unmatched. The CDR3 has 14 residues. As DNA, the CDR3 is TGTGCCAGCAGCTTACTAGCGGGAACCAATGAGCAGTTCTTC. Translation: CASSLLAGTNEQFF.

This clonotype came up many times. The chain joins TRBV20-1 to TRBJ2-5; 10 bases are shared with TRBD2. Germline CDR1 DFQATT, CDR2 SNEGSKA (reference sequence). V shed 3 bases and J 7 bases; nucleotides not matched to a gene: 11. This CDR3 contains 15 residues. The CDR3 spells CSASWLAGVAGTQYF. CDR3 sequence (DNA): TGCAGTGCTAGTTGGCTAGCGGGAGTCGCCGGGACCCAGTACTTC.

As for this clonotype: A read error may produce the germline difference seen at one junction end. This sequence joins TRBV11-2 and TRBJ2-3; D might be TRBD1 (5 bases). The CDR3 is made up of 14 amino acids. Germline CDR1 reads SGHAT; CDR2 reads FQNNGV. CDR3 nucleotides: TGTGCCAGCAGCCCAAGCAGGGCCGGAGATACGCGGTATTTT. It is translated as CASSPSRAGDTRYF.

A few counts support this clonotype. J is TRBJ2-4 and V is TRBV6-5; no clear D. This CDR3 comprises 16 residues. V lost 0 bases to trimming and J lost 1 base, with 10 bases between them. Germline CDR1 is MNHEY and CDR2 is SVGAGI. The CDR3 is CASSYSPGKAKNIQYF. In nucleotides, the CDR3 is TGTGCCAGCAGTTACTCGCCGGGCAAGGCCAAAAACATTCAGTACTTC.

This clonotype was found a few times. The gene calls are TRBV19 and TRBJ1-1, with D possibly being TRBD1 (6 bases). The CDR3 spans 14 residues. Trimming removed 6 bases from V and 0 bases from J, with 11 bases in between. CDR1 LNHDA and CDR2 SQIVND come from the germline V gene (reference sequence). CDR3 coding DNA: TGTGCCAGTAGACAGGGTAGCATGAACACTGAAGCTTTCTTT. It yields the protein CASRQGSMNTEAFF.